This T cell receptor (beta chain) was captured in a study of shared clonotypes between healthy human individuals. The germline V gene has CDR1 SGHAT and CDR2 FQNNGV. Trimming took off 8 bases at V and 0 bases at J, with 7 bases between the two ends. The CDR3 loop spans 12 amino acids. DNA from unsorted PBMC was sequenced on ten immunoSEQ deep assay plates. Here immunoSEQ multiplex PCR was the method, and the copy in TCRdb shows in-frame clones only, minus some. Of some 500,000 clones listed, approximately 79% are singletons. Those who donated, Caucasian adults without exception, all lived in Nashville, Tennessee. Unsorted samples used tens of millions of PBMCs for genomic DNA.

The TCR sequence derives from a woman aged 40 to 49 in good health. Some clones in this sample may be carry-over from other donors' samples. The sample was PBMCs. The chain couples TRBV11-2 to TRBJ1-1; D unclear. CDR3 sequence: CASGKMNTEAFF. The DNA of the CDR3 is TGTGCCAGCGGGAAAATGAACACTGAAGCTTTCTTT.